Included here is one TCR beta chain sequence, with context. Antigen unknown. The data belong to a study of cytomegalovirus exposure and HLA in healthy donors. Broader study findings: Cytomegalovirus association was assigned to under 200 TCR beta chains. Clusters of TCRs from the first cohort tended to co-occur in the 100 to 150 validation repertoires (as a later analysis found). Most TCR sequences proved rare, with some public TCRs found in many donors.

The data were produced by immunoSEQ multiplex PCR, yet TCRdb's version contains in-frame clones alone and is incomplete. This sample has about 180,000 clones, with just under 90% found just once. Germline V gene sequence: CDR1 SGHRS, CDR2 YFSETQ. V shed 2 bases, J shed 6 bases, and the junction held 11 bases outside the gene matches. The CDR3 is made up of 16 amino acids. From the roughly 120-subject validation cohort, which was separate from the approximately 700-subject first cohort, the donors were drawn. The sequence was collected from a woman aged 25 to 39 in good health and CMV-seronegative. Sequencing used PBMCs. The genes are TRBV5-1 and TRBJ1-2; the match to TRBD1 covers 9 bases. In DNA form, the CDR3 reads TGCGCCAGCAGCTTTTCCATTTTGGGGACAGGGAATGGCTACACCTTC. This codes for CASSFSILGTGNGYTF.